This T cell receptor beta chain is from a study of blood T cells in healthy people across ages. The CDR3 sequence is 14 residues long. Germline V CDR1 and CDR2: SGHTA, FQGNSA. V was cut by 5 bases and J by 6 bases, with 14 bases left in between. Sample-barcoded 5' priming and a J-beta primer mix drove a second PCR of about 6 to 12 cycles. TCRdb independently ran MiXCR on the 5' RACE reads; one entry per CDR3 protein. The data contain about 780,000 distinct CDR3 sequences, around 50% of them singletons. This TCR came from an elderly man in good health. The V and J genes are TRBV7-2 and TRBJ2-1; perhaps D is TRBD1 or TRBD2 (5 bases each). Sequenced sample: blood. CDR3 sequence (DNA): TGTGCCAGCAGCCAATTTCGGGACCGCAATGAGCAGTTCTTC. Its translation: CASSQFRDRNEQFF.